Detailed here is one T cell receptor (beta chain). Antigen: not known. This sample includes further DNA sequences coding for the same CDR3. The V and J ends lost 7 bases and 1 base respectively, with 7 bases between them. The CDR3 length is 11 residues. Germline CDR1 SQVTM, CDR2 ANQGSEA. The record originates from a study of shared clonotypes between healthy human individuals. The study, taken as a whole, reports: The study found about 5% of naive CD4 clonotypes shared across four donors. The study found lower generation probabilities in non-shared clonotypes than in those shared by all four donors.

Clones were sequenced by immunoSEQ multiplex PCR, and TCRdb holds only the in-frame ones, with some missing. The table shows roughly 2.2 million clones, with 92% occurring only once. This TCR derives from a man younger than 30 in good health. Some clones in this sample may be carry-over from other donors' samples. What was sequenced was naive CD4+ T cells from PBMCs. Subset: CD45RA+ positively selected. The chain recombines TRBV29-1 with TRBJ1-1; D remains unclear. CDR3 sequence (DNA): TGCAGCGGTATGGAGAACACTGAAGCTTTCTTT. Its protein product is CSGMENTEAFF.